This entry lists 26 T cell receptor beta chains sequenced from one sample in a study of identical twins. TCRdb redid the calling of the 5' RACE reads with MiXCR, one entry per CDR3 protein. This table has some 570,000 distinct CDR3 sequences, about 22% appearing once. The same data also went into a second study, on yellow fever vaccine responses in identical twins.

Material: CD4+ T cells sorted from blood. These receptors all stem from a young woman in good health.

The chain has TRBV6-4 and TRBJ2-3; D is possibly TRBD1 or TRBD2 (7 bases each). V lost 4 bases, J lost 8 bases, and 16 bases lay in between. The CDR3 has 14 amino acids. Per germline, CDR1 MRHNA and CDR2 SNTAGT. CDR3 nucleotide sequence: TGTGCCAGCAGTGGGCAGCGGGACAGTGTTACGCAGTATTTT. Its translation is CASSGQRDSVTQYF.

The table lists this clonotype with a few counts. V usage is TRBV7-2 and J usage is TRBJ2-1, with a weak D call TRBD2 (6 bases). This CDR3 spans 13 amino acids. The V and J ends lost 4 bases and 7 bases respectively, with 11 bases between them. Germline CDR1 is SGHTA and CDR2 is FQGNSA. In nucleotides, the CDR3 is TGTGCCAGCAGCTCCGGGACTCCGAATGAGCAGTTCTTC. As protein: CASSSGTPNEQFF.

This clonotype has only a few counts. V gene TRBV20-1 combines with J gene TRBJ1-1; TRBD1 is a possible D gene (5 bases). The ends were cut back, 6 bases at V and 0 bases at J, with 17 bases in the middle. The CDR3 is 15 amino acids. CDR1 and CDR2 from the germline V gene are DFQATT and SNEGSKA (reference sequence). DNA of the CDR3: TGCAGTGCCCGCGGGGGGACCTTCTTGAACACTGAAGCTTTCTTT. It codes for CSARGGTFLNTEAFF.

The table lists this clonotype with a few counts. The chain combines TRBV29-1 with TRBJ2-1; D uncertain. V lost 1 base and J lost 4, with 11 bases in between. The germline V gene has CDR1 SQVTM and CDR2 ANQGSEA. The CDR3 sequence is 14 residues long. CDR3 in amino acids: CSVEGGQIYNEQFF. The CDR3 region has the DNA TGCAGCGTTGAAGGAGGTCAGATTTACAATGAGCAGTTCTTC.

V gene TRBV25-1 combines with J gene TRBJ1-1; tentative D call: TRBD1 (5 bases). V was cut by 2 bases and J by 0 bases, with 10 bases left in between. CDR1 and CDR2 from the germline V gene are MGHDK and SYGVNS. The CDR3 runs to 15 residues. The CDR3 DNA sequence: TGTGCCAGCAGTGAAGGTCTGGGACTGAACACTGAAGCTTTCTTT. This sequence encodes CASSEGLGLNTEAFF.

V usage is TRBV7-9 and J usage is TRBJ2-7; possibly TRBD2 for D (6 bases). The V end was cut by 5 bases, the J end by 2 bases, with 16 bases between. Germline CDR1 SEHNR, CDR2 FQNEAQ (reference sequence). The CDR3 covers 15 residues. The CDR3, as DNA: TGTGCCAGCAGCCGCGACGTGGCGGGAACCTACGAGCAGTACTTC. Amino acid sequence: CASSRDVAGTYEQYF.

This clonotype came up a few times. The chain links TRBV12-3 or TRBV12-4 to TRBJ1-1, with 8 bases that match TRBD1. The CDR3 is 17 amino acids. The junction had 12 bases not matched to a gene; V was cut back by 6 bases and J by 0 bases. The CDR3 DNA sequence: TGTGCCAGCAGCCCTCCGGGACAGGCGGGAATGAACACTGAAGCTTTCTTT. It translates to CASSPPGQAGMNTEAFF.

The chain uses TRBV12-3 or TRBV12-4 and TRBJ2-7; D ambiguous. The CDR3 has 12 amino acids. This CDR3 is CASSDNSYERYV. In DNA form, the CDR3 reads TGTGCCAGCAGTGACAACTCCTACGAGCGGTACGTC.

The chain couples TRBV6-2 or TRBV6-3 to TRBJ2-1; 13 bases are shared with TRBD2. Germline assignment: CDR1 MNHEY and CDR2 SVGEGT. The CDR3 totals 16 residues. V lost 2 bases and J lost 10; bases outside the gene matches: 8. The CDR3 DNA sequence: TGTGCCAGCAGTTACCAACTAGCGGGAGGGGCTGGCGAGCAGTTCTTC. Amino acids: CASSYQLAGGAGEQFF.

V usage is TRBV29-1 and J usage is TRBJ2-3, with 8 bases that match TRBD2. Germline CDR1 and CDR2: SQVTM and ANQGSEA. The CDR3 is 14 amino acids. J lost 3 bases, V lost 3 bases, and 5 bases had no gene match. The CDR3 coding sequence is TGCAGCGTTGATTCCGCTAGCGGGACAGATACGCAGTATTTT. This translates into CSVDSASGTDTQYF.

This clonotype was counted between two and nine times. The chain joins TRBV25-1 to TRBJ1-1; D gene unclear. Trimming stripped 2 bases from V and 8 bases from J, with 6 bases between. Germline lookup yields CDR1 MGHDK and CDR2 SYGVNS. This CDR3 comprises 11 residues. The DNA of the CDR3 is TGTGCCAGCAGTGAAGAGAGCGAAGCTTTCTTT. It yields the protein CASSEESEAFF.

This clonotype showed up just a few times. The chain uses TRBV3-1 and TRBJ2-7; 7 nucleotides line up with TRBD1. This CDR3 contains 12 residues. The germline gives CDR1 LGHDT, CDR2 YNNKEL (reference sequence). J lost 7 bases, V lost 6 bases, and 6 bases had no gene match. CDR3 in amino acids: CASRRTGQEQYF. Written as DNA, the CDR3 is TGTGCCAGCAGGCGGACAGGCCAGGAGCAGTACTTC.

The rearrangement uses TRBV7-3 and TRBJ2-1, with TRBD2 matching over 8 bases. The CDR3 is made up of 15 amino acids. Germline V lookup: CDR1 SGHTA, CDR2 FQGTGA. V gave up 3 bases and J gave up 3 bases; unmatched junction bases: 4. CDR3 coding DNA: TGTGCCAGCAGCTTGGTCGGGACTAGCTACAATGAGCAGTTCTTC. This gives the protein CASSLVGTSYNEQFF.

This chain links TRBV5-1 with TRBJ2-7, with D perhaps given as TRBD1 or TRBD2 (5 bases each). The germline V gene has CDR1 SGHRS and CDR2 YFSETQ. This CDR3 spans 17 amino acids. Trimming removed 4 bases from V and 3 bases from J, with 23 bases in between. CDR3 sequence (DNA): TGCGCCAGCAGCGAGGAAAGAGGGGCGTTCAGGAACTACGAGCAGTACGTC. Translated: CASSEERGAFRNYEQYV.

V and J are TRBV27 and TRBJ2-1, with 8 bases aligning to TRBD2. CDR3 length equals 15 residues. The V and J ends lost 4 bases and 9 bases, in that order; junction bases with no gene match: 11. CDR1 is MNHEY, CDR2 SMNVEV, per germline (reference sequence). CDR3 in amino acids: CASSSVSSGLGEQFF. CDR3 coding DNA: TGTGCCAGCAGTTCTGTGTCTAGCGGGTTGGGTGAGCAGTTCTTC.

The chain links TRBV4-2 to TRBJ2-3; 9 bases match TRBD2. The CDR3 totals 15 residues. The J segment lost 5 bases and the V segment lost 0 bases, leaving 3 bases of the junction unmatched. The V gene's germline CDR1 is LGHNA and CDR2 YNFKEQ. In DNA form, the CDR3 reads TGTGCCAGCAGCCAAGAGGTAGCGGGGGTAGATACGCAGTATTTT. Translated: CASSQEVAGVDTQYF.

The rearrangement uses TRBV12-3 or TRBV12-4 and TRBJ2-2, with D possibly being TRBD1 or TRBD2 (7 bases each). This CDR3 is 17 amino acids long. V dropped 10 bases and J dropped 5 bases, with 26 bases sitting between them. Here the CDR3 reads CATLRGGGPGFTGELFF. Here the CDR3 DNA reads TGTGCCACTCTCAGGGGGGGAGGGCCAGGTTTTACCGGGGAGCTGTTTTTT.

This clonotype was counted at least ten times. V and J are TRBV28 and TRBJ2-1, with 13 nucleotides matching TRBD2. CDR1 and CDR2 (germline): MDHEN, SYDVKM. There are 15 residues in the CDR3. Germline trimming cut 6 bases from V and 8 bases from J; bases unmatched to any gene: 7. CDR3 region: CASRILAGGRDEQFF. CDR3 coding DNA: TGTGCCAGCAGAATACTAGCGGGGGGGCGGGATGAGCAGTTCTTC. Full variable domain (rest looked up from reference TRBV28 and TRBJ2-1): DVKVTQSSRYLVKRTGEKVFLECVQDMDHENMFWYRQDPGLGLRLIYFSYDVKMKEKGDIPEGYSVSREKKERFSLILESASTNQTSMYLCASRILAGGRDEQFFGPGTRLTVL.

The chain employs TRBV6-2 or TRBV6-3 and TRBJ2-3; no reliable D call. CDR3 length: 14 residues. V was shortened by 5 bases and J by 5 bases, with 14 bases between the two germline ends. Germline-derived CDR1 and CDR2 are MNHEY and SVGEGT. The CDR3 region has the DNA TGTGCCAGCAGTAAAGTAGGTGGTCTAGATACGCAGTATTTT. Residues: CASSKVGGLDTQYF.

This sequence joins TRBV15 and TRBJ2-7; D possibly corresponds to TRBD1 (6 bases). The CDR3 is made up of 16 amino acids. V lost 3 bases, J lost 1 base, and 16 bases lay in between. CDR1 is LNHNV and CDR2 is YYDKDF in the germline V gene (reference sequence). The CDR3 sequence: CATSRAVKTGSYEQYF. For the CDR3, the DNA is TGTGCCACCAGCAGGGCTGTCAAGACAGGATCCTACGAGCAGTACTTC.

Written as DNA, the CDR3 is TGTGCCAGCAGGGCCTGGGGGCCGGATACGCAGTATTTT. Amino acids: CASRAWGPDTQYF. The chain joins TRBV2 to TRBJ2-3, with a weak D call TRBD1 (6 bases). Germline V gene sequence: CDR1 SNHLY, CDR2 FYNNEI. V lost 6 bases to trimming and J lost 6 bases, with 13 bases between them. The CDR3 is made up of 13 amino acids.

The rearrangement links TRBV5-1 to TRBJ2-1, with TRBD1 matching 7 bases. The germline gives CDR1 SGHRS, CDR2 YFSETQ. Trimming at V came to 3 bases and at J to 2 bases, leaving 8 bases not matched to a gene. The CDR3 spans 16 residues. DNA for the CDR3: TGCGCCAGCAGCTGGGGGATAACAGGGGCCTACAATGAGCAGTTCTTC. Its protein product is CASSWGITGAYNEQFF.

This clonotype has a handful of counts. A read error may produce the germline difference seen at one junction end. The chain has TRBV5-6 and TRBJ2-5, with TRBD2 matching over 7 bases. This CDR3 comprises 12 residues. The germline CDR1 and CDR2 sequences are SGHDT and YYEEEE. CDR3 bases: TGTGCCAGCAGCTTGGCGGCTAGCGGTTCGTGCTTC. Residues: CASSLAASGSCF.

This clonotype was counted only a few times. The chain links TRBV11-2 to TRBJ1-6; D uncertain. The ends were cut back, 5 bases at V and 7 bases at J, with 12 bases in the middle. This CDR3 comprises 14 residues. Germline V gene data show CDR1 as SGHAT and CDR2 as FQNNGV. The CDR3 DNA reads TGTGCCAGCAGCCCGACCCGTTTGAATTCACCCCTCCACTTT. Encoded protein: CASSPTRLNSPLHF.

The chain has TRBV7-8 and TRBJ2-3; 9 bases map to TRBD2. The CDR3 runs 16 residues. The germline CDR1 and CDR2 sequences are SGHVS and FQNEAQ. V lost 3 bases to trimming and J lost 1 base; unmatched junction nucleotides: 5. The CDR3: CASSFVAGAGTDTQYF. In DNA, the CDR3 is TGTGCCAGCAGCTTCGTAGCGGGAGCGGGCACAGATACGCAGTATTTT. The variable domain in full, completed from reference TRBV7-8 and TRBJ2-3, reads GAGVSQSPRYKVAKRGQDVALRCDPISGHVSLFWYQQALGQGPEFLTYFQNEAQLDKSGLPSDRFFAERPEGSVSTLKIQRTQQEDSAVYLCASSFVAGAGTDTQYFGPGTRLTVL.

This chain uses TRBV12-3 or TRBV12-4 with TRBJ2-1, with a tentative D call TRBD1 (6 bases). Trimming shortened V by 6 bases and J by 5 bases, and 26 bases separated the two germline ends. This CDR3 comprises 18 residues. The CDR3 DNA reads TGTGCCAGCAGCCCTACCTTGGGTTTGGGGGCGTATGACAATGAGCAGTTCTTC. Amino acid sequence: CASSPTLGLGAYDNEQFF.